Below, 29 T cell receptor beta chains from the same sample are listed, as sequenced in a study of blood T cell repertoires in COVID-19. This table comes from immunoSEQ multiplex PCR, and its TCRdb copy is limited to in-frame clones, with some not included. The table shows 250,000 to 350,000 clones, with approximately 88% occurring only once. The specimen was PBMCs or T cells enriched from blood (not recorded which). Receptors originate from a woman aged 40 to 49 who had recovered from COVID-19.

The chain recombines TRBV7-9 with TRBJ2-5; perhaps TRBD2 as D (6 bases). This CDR3 has 15 residues. Germline V lookup: CDR1 SEHNR, CDR2 FQNEAQ (reference sequence). The V and J ends lost 5 bases and 3 bases respectively, with 16 bases between them. CDR3 region: CASSPGGLTEETQYF. CDR3 nucleotide sequence: TGTGCCAGCAGCCCCGGAGGGCTGACGGAAGAGACCCAGTACTTC. The full variable domain, in which reference TRBV7-9 and TRBJ2-5 provide the parts outside the CDR3, is DTGVSQNPRHKITKRGQNVTFRCDPISEHNRLYWYRQTLGQGPEFLTYFQNEAQLEKSRLLSDRFSAERPKGSFSTLEIQRTEQGDSAMYLCASSPGGLTEETQYFGPGTRLLVL.

The chain uses TRBV10-2 and TRBJ1-5, with D tentatively TRBD1 (5 bases). Per germline, CDR1 WSHSY and CDR2 SAAADI. The CDR3 runs 15 residues. Trimming took 3 bases from V and 1 from J, leaving 10 bases between them. DNA for the CDR3: TGCGCCAGCAGTGAAACGGGGGTGAGCAATCAGCCCCAGCATTTT. Protein sequence: CASSETGVSNQPQHF.

The chain links TRBV4-3 to TRBJ2-7, with 8 bases aligning to TRBD2. The V gene end was trimmed by 0 bases and the J gene end by 3 bases; junction bases not matched to a gene: 10. The CDR3 runs to 17 residues. CDR1 and CDR2 (germline): LGHNA, YSLEER. CDR3 sequence (DNA): TGCGCCAGCAGCCAAGATTGGCAACGGGAGGGTTACTACGAGCAGTACTTC. It yields the protein CASSQDWQREGYYEQYF.

J is TRBJ1-6 and V is TRBV5-4, with TRBD1 matching 8 bases. Germline-derived CDR1 and CDR2 are SGHNT and YYREEE (reference sequence). CDR3 length equals 15 residues. Trimming took 6 bases from V and 12 from J; bases not matched to a gene: 14. The CDR3 DNA follows: TGTGCCAGCACCGTAGGGCAGGGGGCGAATGTACCCCTCCACTTT. Its protein product is CASTVGQGANVPLHF.

The rearrangement joins TRBV7-8 to TRBJ1-2; D is possibly TRBD1 (6 bases). The ends were cut back, 1 base at V and 3 bases at J, with 12 bases in the middle. Germline V CDR1 and CDR2: SGHVS, FQNEAQ. The CDR3 has 15 amino acids. The CDR3 sequence is CASSLGYSGDYGYTF. The CDR3, as DNA: TGTGCCAGCAGCTTAGGGTATTCAGGGGACTATGGCTACACCTTC.

The chain couples TRBV11-2 to TRBJ2-1; 12 nucleotides line up with TRBD2. Germline assignment: CDR1 SGHAT and CDR2 FQNNGV. The CDR3 has 16 residues. V was pared by 5 bases and J by 5 bases, with 7 bases of the junction left unmatched. The CDR3 coding sequence is TGTGCCAGCAGCCGACGGACTAGCGGGACAAACAATGAGCAGTTCTTC. Its protein product is CASSRRTSGTNNEQFF. Supplemented by reference TRBV11-2 and TRBJ2-1, the full variable domain reads EAGVAQSPRYKIIEKRQSVAFWCNPISGHATLYWYQQILGQGPKLLIQFQNNGVVDDSQLPKDRFSAERLKGVDSTLKIQPAKLEDSAVYLCASSRRTSGTNNEQFFGPGTRLTVL.

The rearrangement links TRBV7-2 to TRBJ2-3; 12 nucleotides align to TRBD2. Germline assignment: CDR1 SGHTA and CDR2 FQGNSA. The CDR3 is 15 residues long. V dropped 5 bases and J dropped 6; count of bases not matched to a gene: 6. The CDR3 bases are TGTGCCAGCAGCCCCGGGACTAGCGGGCGGGATACGCAGTATTTT. Protein sequence: CASSPGTSGRDTQYF.

The J gene is TRBJ1-2, the V gene TRBV7-9; D not resolved. V dropped 3 bases and J dropped 5 bases, with 16 bases sitting between them. This CDR3 comprises 15 residues. Germline V gene sequence: CDR1 SEHNR, CDR2 FQNEAQ (reference sequence). Written as DNA, the CDR3 is TGTGCCAGCAGCTTGCCCCTAGCAGATTGGTATGGCTACACCTTC. This translates into CASSLPLADWYGYTF. The entire variable domain, with the rest obtained from reference TRBV7-9 and TRBJ1-2, is as follows: DTGVSQNPRHKITKRGQNVTFRCDPISEHNRLYWYRQTLGQGPEFLTYFQNEAQLEKSRLLSDRFSAERPKGSFSTLEIQRTEQGDSAMYLCASSLPLADWYGYTFGSGTRLTVV.

The chain combines TRBV28 with TRBJ2-1, with TRBD2 identical over 8 bases. The CDR3 is 15 residues long. V trimming: 3 bases; J trimming: 12 bases; junction bases outside the gene matches: 13. Germline CDR1 is MDHEN and CDR2 is SYDVKM. The chain's CDR3 is CASSLTSAYFFTQFF. For the CDR3, the DNA is TGTGCCAGCAGTTTGACTAGCGCCTACTTTTTTACGCAGTTCTTC.

The chain's CDR3 is CAWSTGNQPQHF. In DNA, the CDR3 is TGTGCCTGGAGTACAGGCAATCAGCCCCAGCATTTT. The V call is TRBV30, the J call TRBJ1-5; D gene uncertain. The V end was cut by 2 bases, the J end by 2 bases, with 4 bases between. CDR1 and CDR2 (germline): GTSNPN, SVGIG (reference sequence). CDR3 size: 12 residues.

The gene calls are TRBV6-2 or TRBV6-3 and TRBJ1-2; tentatively, D is TRBD1 (6 bases). CDR3 size: 16 residues. V lost 2 bases and J 6 bases, leaving 19 bases between the germline ends. Germline CDR1 and CDR2: MNHEY and SVGEGT. The CDR3: CASSYLPDQGLDGYTF. The CDR3 DNA reads TGTGCCAGCAGTTACCTACCGGACCAGGGGCTGGATGGCTACACCTTC.

The rearrangement uses TRBV7-2 and TRBJ2-3; 7 nucleotides align to TRBD2. V was clipped by 5 bases and J by 1 base; unmatched bases: 6. The V gene's germline CDR1 is SGHTA and CDR2 FQGNSA. CDR3 size: 15 residues. The CDR3 spells CASSPGRVGTDTQYF. The CDR3 DNA follows: TGTGCCAGCAGCCCAGGGAGGGTGGGCACAGATACGCAGTATTTT.

The chain links TRBV5-1 to TRBJ1-2, with TRBD1 matching over 8 bases. The CDR3 sequence is 13 residues long. Germline trimming cut 3 bases from V and 4 bases from J; bases unmatched to any gene: 2. Germline V gives CDR1 SGHRS, CDR2 YFSETQ. CDR3 sequence reads: CASSSGQGYGYTF. The DNA for the CDR3 is TGCGCCAGCAGCTCAGGACAGGGCTATGGCTACACCTTC.

The rearrangement uses TRBV5-1 and TRBJ1-3, with D possibly being TRBD1 (6 bases). Germline loops: CDR1 SGHRS, CDR2 YFSETQ. The V and J ends lost 1 base and 4 bases respectively, with 15 bases between them. CDR3 length equals 16 residues. CDR3 coding DNA: TGCGCCAGCAGCTTGACAGGGCCAGGGTCAGGAAACACCATATATTTT. This translates into CASSLTGPGSGNTIYF. Full variable domain (outside the CDR3, taken from reference TRBV5-1 and TRBJ1-3): KAGVTQTPRYLIKTRGQQVTLSCSPISGHRSVSWYQQTPGQGLQFLFEYFSETQRNKGNFPGRFSGRQFSNSRSEMNVSTLELGDSALYLCASSLTGPGSGNTIYFGEGSWLTVV.

The chain joins TRBV3-1 (or the pseudogene TRBV3-2) to TRBJ1-5; D may be TRBD1 (6 bases). Germline values: CDR1 LGHDT, CDR2 YNNKEL (reference sequence). With 0 bases removed from V and 2 bases from J, the gap between germline ends came to 17 bases. The CDR3 loop spans 18 amino acids. Written as DNA, the CDR3 is TGTGCCAGCAGCCAAGATCTAGGGGCTCAGGGGCGCAATCAGCCCCAGCATTTT. It yields the protein CASSQDLGAQGRNQPQHF.

The CDR3 spells CASSTPPQPQHF. DNA of the CDR3: TGTGCCAGCAGTACTCCCCCTCAGCCCCAGCATTTT. The chain recombines TRBV28 with TRBJ1-5; D gene ambiguous. Trimming cost V 5 bases and J 6 bases, with 8 bases left between them. This CDR3 has 12 amino acids. In germline, CDR1 is MDHEN, CDR2 SYDVKM.

The chain couples TRBV11-3 to TRBJ2-7, with D perhaps TRBD2 (5 bases). Germline lookup yields CDR1 SGHNT and CDR2 YENEEA. V lost 0 bases to trimming and J lost 7 bases, with 10 bases between them. The CDR3 is 13 amino acids. CDR3 sequence reads: CASSLDGGREQYF. The CDR3 DNA reads as TGTGCCAGCAGCTTAGATGGTGGGAGAGAGCAGTACTTC.

V gene TRBV28 combines with J gene TRBJ2-5, with no clear D. Between the trimmed V and J ends, which lost 10 bases and 4 bases, there was a span of 7 bases. Germline CDR1 reads MDHEN; CDR2 reads SYDVKM. CDR3 length: 10 residues. Here the CDR3 reads CANNRETQYF. DNA of the CDR3: TGTGCCAACAACCGAGAGACCCAGTACTTC.

The gene calls are TRBV5-1 and TRBJ1-2; 7 bases align to TRBD1. CDR1 is SGHRS, CDR2 YFSETQ, per germline. CDR3 length equals 15 residues. Losses at the gene ends were 7 bases for V and 2 bases for J; bases not matched to a gene: 11. The CDR3 coding sequence is TGCGCCAGCCAGGAAACACCGGGACAGAACTATGGCTACACCTTC. Its protein is CASQETPGQNYGYTF.

The rearrangement uses TRBV7-9 and TRBJ1-2, with 8 positions matching TRBD1. CDR3 size: 17 residues. Losses at the gene ends were 2 bases for V and 3 bases for J; bases not matched to a gene: 11. Germline V CDR1 and CDR2: SEHNR, FQNEAQ (reference sequence). The CDR3 bases are TGTGCCAGCAGCTTAAGCTCGGGACAGGAGGACCACTATGGCTACACCTTC. Translated: CASSLSSGQEDHYGYTF. Full variable domain (remainder filled in from reference TRBV7-9 and TRBJ1-2): DTGVSQNPRHKITKRGQNVTFRCDPISEHNRLYWYRQTLGQGPEFLTYFQNEAQLEKSRLLSDRFSAERPKGSFSTLEIQRTEQGDSAMYLCASSLSSGQEDHYGYTFGSGTRLTVV.

Regarding this clone: This same CDR3 is encoded by further DNA sequences in the sample. The chain recombines TRBV11-2 with TRBJ2-5; possible D gene TRBD1, 5 bases. The CDR3 extends over 12 amino acids. Trimming removed 1 base at V and 5 bases at J, with 5 bases between. Germline V gene lookup returns CDR1 SGHAT and CDR2 FQNNGV. As DNA, the CDR3 is TGTGCCAGCAGCTTAGCAGGGGAGACCCAGTACTTC. Protein sequence: CASSLAGETQYF.

The CDR3 reads CASGRGLYQETQYF. CDR3 nucleotides: TGTGCCAGCGGGCGGGGCCTGTACCAAGAGACCCAGTACTTC. The rearrangement joins TRBV2 to TRBJ2-5, with D possibly being TRBD2 (6 bases). Germline V gene sequence: CDR1 SNHLY, CDR2 FYNNEI. This CDR3 comprises 14 residues. V was clipped by 8 bases and J by 0 bases, with 13 bases between them.

The gene calls are TRBV18 and TRBJ1-1, with a weak D call TRBD1 (5 bases). The CDR3 contains 15 residues. Germline CDR1 and CDR2: KGHSH and LQKENI. V lost 3 bases to trimming and J lost 1 base, with 12 bases between them. The CDR3 DNA reads as TGTGCCAGCTCACCTCGGGGACTCCAGAACACTGAAGCTTTCTTT. Its protein is CASSPRGLQNTEAFF.

V gene TRBV13 combines with J gene TRBJ1-2; 8 nucleotides line up with TRBD1. After removal of 7 bases from V and 6 bases from J, the junction contained 10 bases not matched to a gene. Germline loops: CDR1 PRHDT, CDR2 FYEKMQ (reference sequence). The CDR3 has 14 amino acids. The CDR3 DNA sequence: TGTGCCAGCACTTGGCAGGGGGCGATGCATGGCTACACCTTC. Translation gives CASTWQGAMHGYTF.

The rearrangement joins TRBV28 to TRBJ1-2; D may be TRBD1 (5 bases). CDR3 length equals 14 residues. Deletions cut 7 bases from V and 2 bases from J, with 14 bases between. From germline, CDR1 is MDHEN and CDR2 SYDVKM. The CDR3 coding sequence is TGTGCCAGCAAGGTACTGGGGCAGAACTATGGCTACACCTTC. This encodes CASKVLGQNYGYTF.

The rearrangement links TRBV10-1 to TRBJ1-1, with TRBD1 as a possible D gene (5 bases). CDR3 length: 13 amino acids. The V gene lost 2 bases and the J gene lost 7 bases, with 11 bases spanning the gap. Germline V lookup: CDR1 WNHNN, CDR2 SYGVQD (reference sequence). The CDR3 protein is CASSERWGLEAFF. Here the CDR3 DNA reads TGCGCCAGCAGTGAGAGATGGGGCCTTGAAGCTTTCTTT.

The chain is built from TRBV30 and TRBJ2-3, with 7 nucleotides matching TRBD2. The CDR3 covers 15 residues. The V gene's germline CDR1 is GTSNPN and CDR2 SVGIG (reference sequence). Trimming took 3 bases from V and 4 from J; bases not matched to a gene: 10. This chain's CDR3 is CAWRALGTNPDTQYF. The CDR3 region has the DNA TGTGCCTGGAGGGCATTAGGGACTAACCCAGATACGCAGTATTTT.

The chain carries TRBV7-6 and TRBJ2-5; no firm D call. This CDR3 is 13 amino acids long. CDR1 is SGHVS and CDR2 is FNYEAQ in the germline V gene. Deletions cut 4 bases from V and 2 bases from J, with 8 bases between. The CDR3 spells CASSSAPQETQYF. DNA for the CDR3: TGTGCCAGCAGCTCAGCCCCGCAAGAGACCCAGTACTTC.

The chain is built from TRBV2 and TRBJ1-1; D remains unclear. Trimming pared 6 bases from V and 8 bases from J, leaving 10 bases between. This CDR3 is built from 11 residues. The V gene's germline CDR1 is SNHLY and CDR2 FYNNEI. CDR3 nucleotide sequence: TGTGCCAGCAGGGCAGGAAAAGAAGCTTTCTTT. Protein product: CASRAGKEAFF.